This TCR beta chain was documented in a study of blood T cells in healthy people across ages. General study results and limits: Measured against age, TCR beta diversity per million T cells decreased in a roughly linear manner.

For the second PCR, which ran for roughly 6 to 11 cycles, a sample-barcoded 5' primer and a J-beta primer mix were used. TCRdb itself ran the 5' RACE reads through MiXCR, one entry per CDR3 protein. The sample includes almost 550,000 distinct CDR3 sequences, 24% of them seen just once. This CDR3 is built from 18 residues. Germline V lookup: CDR1 MDHEN, CDR2 SYDVKM. This clonotype came up a few times. Its matching antigen is unknown. The germline gene is not matched at one end of the junction; a read error may be the cause. The same specimen was also included in a second study, on T cells of mothers and their children. That work states: Over 9.5 million reads per mother and around 3.2 million per child were obtained. For related and unrelated pairs alike, thymic selection shapes TCR recombination output similarly. The authors detected no persistent microchimeric T cell clones.

The TCR was taken from a boy aged 10-17 years in good health. Sequencing was done on a sample of blood. The V and J genes are TRBV28 and TRBJ2-4; 11 bases map to TRBD1. The CDR3 spells CASSYPGQGDLAKNIQHF. The CDR3 bases are TGTGCCAGCAGTTATCCGGGACAGGGGGATCTAGCCAAAAACATTCAGCACTTC. Full variable domain (missing parts from reference TRBV28 and TRBJ2-4): DVKVTQSSRYLVKRTGEKVFLECVQDMDHENMFWYRQDPGLGLRLIYFSYDVKMKEKGDIPEGYSVSREKKERFSLILESASTNQTSMYLCASSYPGQGDLAKNIQHFGAGTRLSVL.